Below, one TCR beta chain is given with its context. What it recognizes is unknown. This sample was included in a study of T cell responses to AZD1222 COVID-19 vaccine. Study-level points and caveats: Donors skewed white British and female; clonal diversity was possibly underestimated.

Only in-frame clones appear in the TCRdb table, and some are missing; sequencing was by immunoSEQ multiplex PCR. The sample records more than 85,000 clones, roughly 92% being singletons. Deletions cut 4 bases from V and 5 bases from J, with 15 bases between. The CDR3 runs 14 residues. Germline V gene data show CDR1 as SGHRS and CDR2 as YFSETQ. This TCR was recovered from an adult who received the AZD1222 COVID-19 vaccine. The sample was peripheral blood, taken 28 days after the second AZD1222 dose. The gene calls are TRBV5-1 and TRBJ2-5; TRBD2 might be the D (7 bases). The CDR3 sequence is CASSSGGGGETQYF. The CDR3 region has the DNA TGCGCCAGCAGCAGTGGCGGGGGCGGTGAGACCCAGTACTTC.